Only a few counts were recorded for the clone carrying this T cell receptor (beta chain). The sample comes from a study of response to subunit inactivated influenza vaccine. TCRdb ran MiXCR on the RT-PCR reads and lists one entry per CDR3 protein. The data contain 150,000 to 200,000 distinct CDR3 sequences, more than 10% of them seen just once; the ten biggest clones take up 25% to 35%. This CDR3 is built from 13 residues. CDR1 and CDR2 from the germline V gene are SNHLY and FYNNEI. V was cut by 4 bases and J by 2 bases, with 9 bases left in between. These data were likewise used in another study, on T cells expressing NK-cell markers. This second study says: As the method of synthesis, 5'RACE template switching with UMIs yielded TCR beta cDNA. These same clonotypes (in several donors) also led the CD3+CD56-NKG2C+ fraction.

Source: CD8+ T cells sorted from PBMCs, taken approximately 13 days after vaccination. The clonotype originates from a man aged 45-65 years who received an inactivated influenza vaccine. V and J are TRBV2 and TRBJ2-7; D not certain. The CDR3, as DNA: TGTGCCAGCAGTGTGGGATCAGCCTACGAGCAGTACTTC. Translated, it gives CASSVGSAYEQYF.